Included here is one T cell receptor (beta chain) sequence, with context. Its binding antigen is unknown. Within one base of it there is no much larger clone, and no base qualities were kept. The protocol used for the library was the immunoSEQ multiplex PCR assay. For the multiplex PCR, a mixture combining 60 forward primers for TCR Vbeta segments and 13 reverse primers for TCR Jbeta segments was used. The CDR3 region of rearranged TCR beta genes was amplified from genomic DNA by a multiplex PCR assay. Amplified TCR beta libraries were sequenced as 87-base-pair reads on the Illumina HiSeq System. As for the original processing: A later analysis counted some 80 million unique TCR beta chains across the 650 to 800 repertoires, and approximately 11 million of these chains were shared by at least two donors. A nearest-neighbor algorithm error-corrected the raw reads and collapsed the reads into unique sequences, merging closely related sequences to remove PCR and sequencing errors. V, D and J gene segments were assigned by aligning CDR3 sequences to IMGT reference sequences. For a sequence to be retained, a match of at least six nucleotides was required to both a V gene segment and a J gene segment. Rearrangements were called productive when the CDR3 lacked stop codons and stayed in frame with V and J; all others were non-productive. CDR3 was defined according to IMGT convention as the region running from the second conserved V-encoded cysteine to the conserved J-encoded phenylalanine. Sequences without an unambiguous match to a single V gene segment were excluded from the earlier analysis of a few hundred of the donors. In an earlier analysis of roughly 600 of the donors, a V segment was called functional when productive rearrangements were above 56.7%, and segregating when the standard deviation between donors exceeded 5%. To diagnose cytomegalovirus status from the catalog of TCR beta chain sequences, a statistical classification framework was built. In a later analysis, V and J genes were assigned by comparing TCR nucleotide sequences against IMGT/GENE-DB human TR gene sequences. Using the TCRdist pipeline, a later analysis assigned CDR3 sequences along with most-parsimonious VDJ recombination scenarios. A later analysis defined each TCR beta chain by its CDR3 amino acid sequence plus V-gene family, and excluded reads lacking a unique V-gene family. As a way to deal with suspected cross-contamination and a sequencing artifact, a later analysis dropped approximately 570 nucleotide sequences that were highly shared and had low generation probability. In a later analysis, a clonal expansion index was calculated for each public chain from normalized within-repertoire ranks of inferred template counts. Generation probabilities in a later analysis came from a VDJ recombination model fitted to out-of-frame rearrangements, and those results were checked against IGoR. Hypergeometric tests were used in a later analysis to score TCR-TCR, TCR-HLA and TCR-CMV co-occurrence, with a repertoire-size bias correction applied to the TCR pairs. In a later analysis, false discovery rates were estimated by permuting HLA or CMV assignments 20 times. In a later analysis, co-occurring TCRs were grouped with DBSCAN, and TCRdist sequence similarity was added when clustering was performed within HLA-allele-positive subsets. Repertoires with fewer than 30,000 or more than 120,000 public chains, plus five repertoires with anomalous nucleotide sharing, were excluded from co-occurrence clustering. In its TCRdb copy, this immuneACCESS table keeps in-frame sequences only and misses some clones. Where compared with another copy, unresolved V genes explain less than half of these, and the others have no known cause. The V and J calls and clone size are taken from that table; D and trimming were inferred from the DNA. This sample gives 130,000 to 150,000 clones in total; around three quarters of them show up just once. The top ten constitute over 6.5% of the sample.

The cohort comprised 710 or so healthy bone marrow donors. At the time of sampling, every cohort member was nominally healthy, though immune exposures that went unrecorded were likely present. The donor tested CMV seropositive and was one of the 289 seropositive cohort members. A peripheral blood sample was collected from each donor, and TCR beta sequencing was performed on peripheral blood mononuclear cells. The Qiagen DNeasy Blood Extraction Kit was used to extract genomic DNA from the blood cell samples. The data are from a study of cytomegalovirus exposure and HLA in healthy donors (TCRdb year 2017). Turning to the overall study: An earlier analysis of around 600 of the donors reported roughly 300 Gb of sequence data and around 110 million unique TCR beta sequences from some 180 million T cells. The study used immunosequencing to profile the T cell repertoires of approximately 630 subjects and linked those repertoires to cytomegalovirus serostatus. In a later analysis, previously published TCR beta repertoires from several hundred donors were re-analyzed and high-resolution HLA genotyping was added so that TCR occurrence patterns could be studied. The study aimed to test whether cataloging public T cell receptors could reveal signatures of past pathogen exposure. The genetic ancestry cluster associated with self-reported Caucasian donors included 81% of the roughly 410 genotyped donors. A later genetic analysis used genome-wide SNP genotypes for 398 of the 666 donors, treating that subset as a discovery cohort. Every repertoire in the discovery cohort had been generated on one and the same sequencing platform. Class I and class II HLA loci were covered by the typing at four-digit resolution. To predict cytomegalovirus infection status, the study brought together high-throughput TCR immunosequencing, statistical association of individual TCRs with disease status, and machine learning. Several DR-DQ haplotypes were treated as single units for association and clustering because of strong linkage in the cohort. Among 398 genotyped donors of the cohort, an average of roughly 240,000 unique TCR beta nucleotide sequences were sequenced per donor, 15% to 20% of them non-productive. Typing coverage varied by locus: roughly 620-640 donors for A, B, C, DRB1 and DQB1; under 550 for DQA1; over 600 for DPA1; approximately 490 for DPB1. To decide whether each TCR beta V gene segment behaved as functional or pseudogenic, an earlier analysis of some 570 of the donors relied on high-throughput TCR beta sequencing. The later analysis used no new phenotypic data to find candidate immune exposures, relying instead on TCR beta sequences and their occurrence across donors. A separate validation cohort of 90 to 150 different subjects was used in addition to the roughly 640-subject first cohort. Donor age, sex, ethnicity and CMV serostatus were collected together with the repertoire data. An early release covering about 600 HLA-typed donors comprised about 320 gigabases of sequencing data and tens of millions of unique TCR sequences.

V loses 2 bases, J loses 7 bases, and the germline ends lie 9 bases apart. The germline V gene encodes CDR1 LGHNT and CDR2 FRNRAP. The CDR3 runs 12 amino acids, cysteine and phenylalanine included. Only CDR3 DNA is held: 36 bases, read in frame from base 1. Overall study outcomes, separate from this receptor: Correlated functional status among segregating V segments might reflect linkage disequilibrium, but an unknown experimental factor could not be ruled out. The study listed around 160 TCR beta chains as associated with cytomegalovirus. In a later genetic analysis, a missense DCLRE1C variant was associated with V-gene and J-gene trimming of TCR beta chains, and the association was replicated in an independent cohort. The authors suggested that the approach could potentially be extended to other disease states and immunological phenotypes. According to a later analysis, parvovirus B19, influenza, CMV and Epstein-Barr virus appeared linked to several top co-occurrence clusters. Sequencing depth was assumed to be roughly uniform across donors in the presence/absence analyses, though that assumption may not hold. A further reported finding was that TCR beta sequences accurately predicted the HLA-A and HLA-B alleles for most subjects in the first cohort. The classifier was reported to diagnose cytomegalovirus status with high specificity and sensitivity in both the original and validation cohorts. In this cohort, only TCR beta chains were sequenced, and detectable features were limited by the absence of alpha or paired-chain data. Most TCR sequences were observed very rarely across donors, whereas some public TCRs were present in many individuals. Immune exposure information for the cohort was limited to CMV serostatus. Because counts were too low, seventeen rarely observed V segments, including chromosome 9 orphons, were excluded from the earlier analysis of some 540 of the donors. Because some donors lacked HLA typing at each locus, the association tests relied only on the typed subset. A later analysis associated about 17,000 TCR beta sequences with specific HLA alleles at a false discovery rate of 0.05. A later analysis found that TCR association rates varied across HLA loci, with DRB1 alleles showing the most associated TCRs and HLA-C alleles the fewest. Because the 87-base-pair reads could not distinguish some IMGT-functional V segments, including TRBV6-2 and TRBV6-3, those segments were excluded. Compared with the roughly 720-donor mean, donors in an Asian-associated ancestry cluster had fewer N-insertions in productive TCRs, according to a later genetic analysis. A later analysis found that HLA-associated TCR beta chains were more clonally expanded and had lower generation probabilities than equally common non-associated chains. Broadly in line with IMGT annotations, most TCR beta V segments showed up in productive rearrangements about 90% or about 30% of the time in an earlier analysis of 587 of the donors. In vitro tests confirmed that a few of the cytomegalovirus-associated TCR beta chains recognize cytomegalovirus antigens. When HLA alleles, especially DR and DQ, strongly co-occurred, attributing TCR associations to individual alleles was difficult. The sequencing pipeline was judged likely to have produced a cluster of highly shared sequence variants as a technical artifact. A later analysis found that most CMV-associated TCR beta chains appeared HLA-restricted, with HLA associations seemingly driven largely by CMV exposure.

The V gene is TRBV12-5 and the J gene is TRBJ2-7, with a weak D call of TRBD1 (6 bases match). The origin of this receptor is a man aged 40-50 years in good health and CMV-seropositive. Specimen: PBMCs. The DNA sequence follows: TGTGCTAGTGGTTTGAGAGGGGGAGAGCAGTACTTC. It specifies CASGLRGGEQYF.